This T cell receptor beta chain appears in the sequencing data of a study of T cell repertoires in cytomegalovirus infection. The overall study: Alongside well-studied HLA-B-restricted CMV epitopes, recently identified HLA-C-restricted CMV epitopes were also used. CMV infection together with matching HLA type was indicated by public TCR beta signatures. Study-level findings and limits: Within the response measured ex vivo, HLA-C-restricted CMV-specific TCR beta clonotypes were dominant.

V was clipped by 1 base and J by 1 base, with 2 bases between them. The V gene's germline CDR1 is MNHEY and CDR2 SVGEGT. The length of the CDR3 is 13 residues. Many counts were recorded for this clonotype. The antigen is not known. TCRdb passed the reads through MiXCR, listing each CDR3 protein once. This sample has about a million distinct CDR3 sequences, with roughly 31% found just once. V gene TRBV6-2 or TRBV6-3 combines with J gene TRBJ1-5, with no clear D. The receptor's source is a human donor in good health (CMV status not recorded). Some clones in this sample may be carry-over from other donors' samples. The source was cultured CD8+ T cells from PBMCs, collected from culture after CMV antigen stimulation. The CDR3 region has the DNA TGTGCCAGCAGTTACTGGAGCAATCAGCCCCAGCATTTT. Protein sequence: CASSYWSNQPQHF.